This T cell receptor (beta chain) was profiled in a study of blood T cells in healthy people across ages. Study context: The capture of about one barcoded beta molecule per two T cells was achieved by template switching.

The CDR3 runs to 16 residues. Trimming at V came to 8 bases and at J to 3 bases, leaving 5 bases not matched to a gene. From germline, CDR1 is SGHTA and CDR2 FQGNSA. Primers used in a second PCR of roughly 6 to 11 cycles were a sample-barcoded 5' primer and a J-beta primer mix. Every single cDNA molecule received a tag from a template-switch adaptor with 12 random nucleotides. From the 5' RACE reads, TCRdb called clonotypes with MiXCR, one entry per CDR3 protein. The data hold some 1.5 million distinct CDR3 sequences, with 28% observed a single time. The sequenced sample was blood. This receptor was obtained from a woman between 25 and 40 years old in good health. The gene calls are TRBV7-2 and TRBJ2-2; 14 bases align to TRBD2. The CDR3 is CASRLAGGPYTGELFF. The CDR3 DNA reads TGTGCCAGCCGACTAGCGGGAGGGCCATACACCGGGGAGCTGTTTTTT.